This entry features one T cell receptor beta chain sequence. These data originate in a study of TIL therapy for anti-PD-1-resistant metastatic lung cancer. Study background: By whole-exome sequencing, median non-synonymous tumor mutation burden was roughly 1.6 mutations per megabase.

Specified time point: pre-treatment sample, taken before nivolumab and TIL therapy. The V gene's germline CDR1 is SGHTA and CDR2 FQGNSA. V lost 5 bases and J 6 bases, leaving 16 bases between the germline ends. This CDR3 has 15 amino acids. The immunoSEQ assay was v3. Profiled with immunoSEQ multiplex PCR; TCRdb holds only in-frame clones, not every one. The sample has tens of thousands of clones; 55% to 75% are singletons. The rearrangement joins TRBV7-2 to TRBJ2-2; D is undetermined. The source is a person aged 25 to 85 with non-small cell lung cancer. The sample here was blood, taken at baseline. CDR3 loop: CASSPRFNRPGELFF. In DNA, the CDR3 is TGTGCCAGCAGCCCGCGTTTCAACCGCCCCGGGGAGCTGTTTTTT.